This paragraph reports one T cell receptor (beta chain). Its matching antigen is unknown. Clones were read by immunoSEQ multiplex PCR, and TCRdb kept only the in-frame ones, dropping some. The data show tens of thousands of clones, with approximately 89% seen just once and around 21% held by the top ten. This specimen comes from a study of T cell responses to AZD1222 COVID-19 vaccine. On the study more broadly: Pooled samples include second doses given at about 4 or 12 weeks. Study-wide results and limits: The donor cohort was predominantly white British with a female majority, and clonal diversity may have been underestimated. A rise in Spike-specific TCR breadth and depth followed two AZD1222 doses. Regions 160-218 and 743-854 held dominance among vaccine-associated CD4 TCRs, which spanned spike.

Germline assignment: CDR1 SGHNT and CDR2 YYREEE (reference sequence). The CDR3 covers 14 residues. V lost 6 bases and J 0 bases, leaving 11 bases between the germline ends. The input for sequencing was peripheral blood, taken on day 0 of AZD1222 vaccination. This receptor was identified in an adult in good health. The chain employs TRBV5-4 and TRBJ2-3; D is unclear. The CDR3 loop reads CASTLSSSTDTQYF. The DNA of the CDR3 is TGTGCCAGCACTCTAAGTTCTAGCACAGATACGCAGTATTTT.